A single sample is the source of the 6 T cell receptor beta chains below, sequenced in a study of cytomegalovirus exposure and HLA in healthy donors. The PCR made use of 60 Vbeta and 13 Jbeta primers. Clones were read by immunoSEQ multiplex PCR, and TCRdb kept only the in-frame ones, dropping some. Of about 120,000 clones listed, 65% to 80% are singletons. Sequenced input: PBMCs. These receptors came from a man aged 35-49 years in good health and CMV-seropositive.

J is TRBJ2-2 and V is TRBV7-9; 12 nucleotides match TRBD1. There are 17 residues in the CDR3. Trimming took 5 bases from V and 5 from J; bases not matched to a gene: 9. The V gene's germline CDR1 is SEHNR and CDR2 FQNEAQ (reference sequence). In nucleotides, the CDR3 is TGTGCCAGCAGCCGCGGGACAGGGGGCTTTAGGACCGGGGAGCTGTTTTTT. It translates to CASSRGTGGFRTGELFF.

The genes are TRBV4-2 and TRBJ2-5, with TRBD1 as a possible D gene (6 bases). The DNA end favors TRBJ2-7, so the J call may be wrong. Germline lookup yields CDR1 LGHNA and CDR2 YNFKEQ. The CDR3 sequence is 16 residues long. The CDR3 spells CASSQVWGTPSYEQYF. The CDR3 DNA reads as TGTGCCAGCAGCCAAGTTTGGGGGACACCGTCCTACGAGCAGTACTTC.

The chain recombines TRBV2 with TRBJ1-5; D ambiguous. Trimming shortened V by 7 bases and J by 2 bases, and 9 bases separated the two germline ends. This CDR3 region has 13 residues. Germline V lookup: CDR1 SNHLY, CDR2 FYNNEI. Here the CDR3 DNA reads TGTGCCAGCACTAAGGGAGGCAATCAGCCCCAGCATTTT. Its protein product is CASTKGGNQPQHF.

The gene calls are TRBV4-3 and TRBJ1-4; 10 nucleotides match TRBD1. Germline-derived CDR1 and CDR2 are LGHNA and YSLEER. V lost 1 base to trimming and J lost 6 bases; unmatched junction nucleotides: 8. The CDR3 extends over 17 amino acids. The CDR3 spells CASSQAVMTGGHEKLFF. For the CDR3, the DNA is TGCGCCAGCAGCCAAGCAGTAATGACAGGGGGCCATGAAAAACTGTTTTTT.

CDR3 protein: CASRETYGYTF. The CDR3 DNA reads as TGTGCCAGCAGGGAGACCTATGGCTACACCTTC. This chain links TRBV6-5 with TRBJ1-2; D unclear. The CDR3 has 11 amino acids. Trimming left V 6 bases short and J 4 bases short, with 6 bases between. Germline V gene data show CDR1 as MNHEY and CDR2 as SVGAGI.

Regarding this clone: This same CDR3 is encoded by further DNA sequences in the sample. This chain connects TRBV30 to TRBJ1-2; unclear D gene. From germline, CDR1 is GTSNPN and CDR2 SVGIG (reference sequence). V was pared by 3 bases and J by 4 bases, with 18 bases between. The CDR3 spans 15 residues. CDR3: CAWSRLSGFPYGYTF. CDR3 DNA: TGTGCCTGGAGCCGCCTTTCAGGATTTCCCTATGGCTACACCTTC.